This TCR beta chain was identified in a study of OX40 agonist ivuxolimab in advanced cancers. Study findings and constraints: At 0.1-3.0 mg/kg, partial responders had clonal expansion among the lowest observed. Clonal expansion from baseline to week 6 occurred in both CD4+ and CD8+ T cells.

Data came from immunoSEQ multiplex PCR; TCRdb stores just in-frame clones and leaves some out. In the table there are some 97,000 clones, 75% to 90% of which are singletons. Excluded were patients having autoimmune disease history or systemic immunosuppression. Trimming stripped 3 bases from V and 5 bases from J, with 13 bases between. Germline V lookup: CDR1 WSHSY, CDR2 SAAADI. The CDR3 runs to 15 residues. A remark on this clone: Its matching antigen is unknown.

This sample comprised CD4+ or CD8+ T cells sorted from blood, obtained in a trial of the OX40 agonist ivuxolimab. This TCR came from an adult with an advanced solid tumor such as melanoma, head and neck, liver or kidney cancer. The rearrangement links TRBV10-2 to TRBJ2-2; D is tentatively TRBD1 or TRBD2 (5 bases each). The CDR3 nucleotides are TGCGCCAGCAGTGATGGCAGGGAGCATACCGGGGAGCTGTTTTTT. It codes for CASSDGREHTGELFF.